This T cell receptor (beta chain) was observed in a study of type 1 and type 2 diabetes patients. Across the whole study: Participants included type 1 and type 2 diabetes patients plus nondiabetic controls. Study-wide results and limits: Both CD4+ and CD8+ type 2 diabetes repertoires showed significantly higher diversity than type 1. Between type 2 diabetes and control samples, V and J usage averaged roughly 0.97 correlation.

Genomic DNA was the PCR template. Amplification of the beta chain CDR3 used 30 forward and 13 reverse multiplex primers. One entry per CDR3 protein, called by TCRdb with MiXCR from the multiplex PCR reads. The sample holds 250,000 to 300,000 distinct CDR3 sequences; roughly 48% are singletons and the top ten take roughly 13%. This CDR3 contains 22 residues. CDR1 and CDR2 (germline): SNHLY, FYNNEI. The V gene lost 6 bases and the J gene lost 0 bases, with 33 bases spanning the gap. Peripheral blood, 7.5 to 10 milliliters per participant, was collected. Concerning this clonotype: Its specificity is not known.

The sequence was collected from a man between 18 and 29 years old with type 2 diabetes. The material sequenced was peripheral blood mononuclear cells (PBMCs). The J gene is TRBJ2-4, the V gene TRBV2, with D possibly TRBD1 on 6 matching bases. The chain's CDR3 is CASSTRPRGGLAGFIAKNIQYF. CDR3 coding DNA: TGTGCCAGCAGCACCCGACCTCGAGGGGGATTAGCAGGGTTCATAGCCAAAAACATTCAGTACTTC. The entire variable domain, with the rest obtained from reference TRBV2 and TRBJ2-4, is as follows: EPEVTQTPSHQVTQMGQEVILRCVPISNHLYFYWYRQILGQKVEFLVSFYNNEISEKSEIFDDQFSVERPDGSNFTLKIRSTKLEDSAMYFCASSTRPRGGLAGFIAKNIQYFGAGTRLSVL.